A selection of T cell receptor beta chains follows, all from one sample in a study of hypomethylating agent response in myelodysplastic syndrome. Clones were sequenced by immunoSEQ multiplex PCR, and TCRdb holds only the in-frame ones, with some missing. The table shows a few thousand clones, with about nine tenths occurring only once. The material was bone marrow, obtained before or after starting hypomethylating agent treatment for myelodysplastic syndrome (not recorded which). These receptors were obtained from a human donor with myelodysplastic syndrome. The CDR3 runs from the conserved cysteine through the conserved F or W. The D gene is left open where the match is weak. Expanded clones get a size class; other rows say once, few or many, or leave the size out.

clone_size	v_call	j_call	cdr3_length	d_call	cdr3_aa	cdr3_nt
few	TRBV2	TRBJ1-1	14	NA	CASSKTELNTEAFF	TGTGCCAGCAGCAAGACAGAACTGAACACTGAAGCTTTCTTT
NA	TRBV5-1	TRBJ1-2	15	TRBD1	CASSLVPGGNYGYTF	TGCGCCAGCAGCTTGGTTCCAGGGGGAAACTATGGCTACACCTTC
once	TRBV19	TRBJ1-3	15	NA	CASSIPRPVGNTIYF	TGTGCCAGTAGTATTCCACGTCCCGTTGGAAACACCATATATTTT
NA	TRBV9	TRBJ1-6	17	NA	CASSVAPGDRGNSPLHF	TGTGCCAGCAGCGTAGCCCCAGGGGACCGAGGGAATTCACCCCTCCACTTT
NA	TRBV30	TRBJ2-3	13	NA	CAWMGPSADTQYF	TGTGCCTGGATGGGTCCTAGCGCGGATACGCAGTATTTT
NA	TRBV11-2	TRBJ1-5	15	NA	CASSATVGSNQPQHF	TGTGCCAGCAGCGCGACGGTTGGGAGCAATCAGCCCCAGCATTTT
NA	TRBV5-1	TRBJ1-3	13	NA	CASSPGGANTIYF	TGCGCCAGCAGCCCCGGGGGTGCAAACACCATATATTTT
NA	TRBV4-1	TRBJ1-5	20	TRBD1	CASSHGWAGQALNSNQPQHF	TGCGCCAGCAGCCACGGATGGGCCGGACAGGCACTGAATAGCAATCAGCCCCAGCATTTT
NA	TRBV29-1	TRBJ1-1	14	TRBD1	CAGTGGGQDTEAFF	TGCGCCGGGACAGGGGGCGGGCAGGACACTGAAGCTTTCTTT
NA	TRBV6-5	TRBJ1-1	12	NA	CASNYPPGPPFF	TGTGCCAGCAACTACCCCCCGGGCCCGCCTTTCTTT
NA	TRBV7-2	TRBJ1-1	16	NA	CASSLRGGARDTEAFF	TGTGCCAGCAGCCTTCGGGGGGGGGCAAGGGACACTGAAGCTTTCTTT
NA	TRBV25-1	TRBJ2-1	15	NA	CASSDQGGTYNEQFF	TGTGCCAGCAGTGACCAGGGGGGGACCTACAATGAGCAGTTCTTC
NA	TRBV30	TRBJ1-6	15	NA	CACIIGGGYNSPLHF	TGTGCCTGCATTATAGGGGGGGGCTATAATTCACCCCTCCACTTT
once	TRBV6-6	TRBJ2-4	11	NA	CAILGSGIQYF	TGTGCCATCCTAGGGTCGGGCATTCAGTACTTC
once	TRBV11-2	TRBJ1-1	13	NA	CASSFSENTEAFF	TGTGCCAGCAGCTTTTCAGAGAACACTGAAGCTTTCTTT
NA	TRBV4-3	TRBJ2-5	14	NA	CASSPNRVGETQYF	TGCGCCAGCAGCCCTAACAGGGTTGGAGAGACCCAGTACTTC
NA	TRBV18	TRBJ1-5	15	NA	CASSPQEGIGQPQHF	TGTGCCAGCTCACCACAGGAGGGTATAGGACAGCCCCAGCATTTT
once	TRBV19	TRBJ2-3	16	NA	CASSIGSGSPGDTQYF	TGTGCCAGTAGTATAGGGTCAGGGTCTCCGGGGGATACGCAGTATTTT
NA	TRBV6-5	TRBJ1-3	16	TRBD1	CASSYSKGAGGNTIYF	TGTGCCAGCAGTTACTCAAAGGGGGCGGGAGGAAACACCATATATTTT
NA	TRBV6-5	TRBJ1-1	11	NA	CASSYGGEAFF	TGTGCCAGCAGTTACGGGGGTGAAGCTTTCTTT
NA	TRBV7-2	TRBJ2-2	16	TRBD2	CASSQRAGLNTGELFF	TGTGCCAGCAGCCAAAGAGCGGGGTTGAACACCGGGGAGCTGTTTTTT
NA	TRBV7-9	TRBJ2-7	12	NA	CASSPLGYEQYF	TGTGCCAGCAGTCCTCTGGGGTACGAGCAGTACTTC
NA	TRBV4-3	TRBJ2-3	13	NA	CASSPQRGDTQYF	TGCGCCAGCAGCCCACAGAGGGGTGATACGCAGTATTTT
once	TRBV4-2	TRBJ1-4	15	NA	CASSQGIRDNEKLFF	TGTGCCAGCAGCCAAGGGATCCGGGATAACGAAAAACTGTTTTTT
NA	TRBV5-5	TRBJ1-1	17	NA	CASSPARGSGDITEAFF	TGTGCCAGCAGCCCGGCAAGGGGCTCGGGGGATATCACTGAAGCTTTCTTT
NA	TRBV7-2	TRBJ2-5	16	TRBD2	CASSFPAGGHQETQYF	TGTGCCAGCAGCTTCCCAGCGGGGGGGCACCAAGAGACCCAGTACTTC
NA	TRBV11-2	TRBJ2-1	13	NA	CASGVGSYNEQFF	TGTGCCAGCGGGGTCGGCTCCTACAATGAGCAGTTCTTC
NA	TRBV5-1	TRBJ1-1	14	NA	CASSKDREYTEAFF	TGCGCCAGCAGCAAGGATCGGGAATACACTGAAGCTTTCTTT
NA	TRBV5-1	TRBJ1-3	18	NA	CASSLAPRHLSPGNTIYF	TGCGCCAGCAGCTTGGCTCCCCGGCACCTTAGTCCTGGAAACACCATATATTTT
NA	TRBV13	TRBJ1-1	14	TRBD1	CASATGTGNTEAFF	TGTGCCAGCGCAACCGGGACAGGGAACACTGAAGCTTTCTTT
once	TRBV7-9	TRBJ2-1	14	NA	CASSLVGGDNEQFF	TGTGCCAGCAGCTTGGTTGGAGGGGATAATGAGCAGTTCTTC
NA	TRBV28	TRBJ1-2	15	TRBD1	CASSLSQGANYGYTF	TGTGCCAGCAGTTTAAGTCAGGGGGCCAACTATGGCTACACCTTC
NA	TRBV6-1	TRBJ1-4	15	NA	CASSETYATNEKLFF	TGTGCCAGCAGTGAGACTTATGCGACTAATGAAAAACTGTTTTTT
NA	TRBV12-5	TRBJ2-1	19	NA	CASGLVRSRSSGMGDEQFF	TGTGCTAGTGGTTTGGTTCGTTCTCGCAGTAGCGGAATGGGGGATGAGCAGTTCTTC
NA	TRBV9	TRBJ2-1	13	NA	CASSLGPNNEQFF	TGTGCCAGCAGTTTGGGGCCGAACAATGAGCAGTTCTTC
NA	TRBV2	TRBJ1-2	11	NA	CASTANYGYTF	TGTGCCAGCACAGCGAACTATGGCTACACCTTC
once	TRBV28	TRBJ2-1	12	NA	CASSPAVNEQFF	TGTGCCAGCAGTCCCGCAGTCAATGAGCAGTTCTTC
NA	TRBV9	TRBJ2-5	13	NA	CASSPQGQETQYF	TGTGCCAGCAGCCCTCAGGGACAAGAGACCCAGTACTTC
NA	TRBV7-9	TRBJ1-2	14	TRBD1	CASTYPDRVRGYTF	TGTGCCAGCACCTACCCCGACAGGGTTCGCGGCTACACCTTC
NA	TRBV7-2	TRBJ1-6	15	NA	CASSLGFGGHSPLHF	TGTGCCAGCAGCTTAGGATTCGGGGGGCATTCACCCCTCCACTTT
NA	TRBV6-5	TRBJ1-2	15	TRBD1	CASSQEYRGAYGYTF	TGTGCCAGCAGTCAAGAGTACAGGGGGGCTTATGGCTACACCTTC
NA	TRBV7-8	TRBJ2-1	11	NA	CASSLQNEQFF	TGTGCCAGCAGCCTTCAGAATGAGCAGTTCTTC
NA	TRBV11-2	TRBJ2-7	14	NA	CASSTRLVRHEQYF	TGTGCCAGCAGCACAAGACTTGTTCGCCACGAGCAGTACTTC
NA	TRBV30	TRBJ2-5	11	NA	CAWRKRETQYF	TGTGCCTGGAGAAAGAGAGAGACCCAGTACTTC
once	TRBV19	TRBJ2-1	12	NA	CASSIRYNEQFF	TGTGCCAGTAGTATCAGATACAATGAGCAGTTCTTC
NA	TRBV25-1	TRBJ2-7	15	NA	CASSEGDWRGNEQYF	TGTGCCAGCAGTGAAGGGGATTGGAGGGGCAACGAGCAGTACTTC
NA	TRBV19	TRBJ2-4	13	NA	CASKGLGWDIQYF	TGTGCCAGTAAAGGTTTGGGTTGGGACATTCAGTACTTC
NA	TRBV6-5	TRBJ2-7	15	NA	CASSYSTRDGYEQYF	TGTGCCAGCAGTTACTCCACCCGGGACGGCTACGAGCAGTACTTC
once	TRBV6-1	TRBJ1-2	13	NA	CASRGGANYGYTF	TGTGCCAGCAGGGGCGGAGCTAACTATGGCTACACCTTC
NA	TRBV6-6	TRBJ2-3	12	NA	CASLDSSDTQYF	TGTGCCAGCCTCGATTCCTCGGATACGCAGTATTTT